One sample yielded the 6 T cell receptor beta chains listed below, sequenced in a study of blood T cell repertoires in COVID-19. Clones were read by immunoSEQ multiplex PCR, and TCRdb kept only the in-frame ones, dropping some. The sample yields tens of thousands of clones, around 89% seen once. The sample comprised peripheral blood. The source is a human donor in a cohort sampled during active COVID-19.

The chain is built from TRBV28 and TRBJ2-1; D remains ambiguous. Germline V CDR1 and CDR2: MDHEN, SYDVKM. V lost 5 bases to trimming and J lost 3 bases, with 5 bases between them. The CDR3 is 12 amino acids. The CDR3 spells CASSGIYNEQFF. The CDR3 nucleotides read TGTGCCAGCAGTGGCATCTACAATGAGCAGTTCTTC.

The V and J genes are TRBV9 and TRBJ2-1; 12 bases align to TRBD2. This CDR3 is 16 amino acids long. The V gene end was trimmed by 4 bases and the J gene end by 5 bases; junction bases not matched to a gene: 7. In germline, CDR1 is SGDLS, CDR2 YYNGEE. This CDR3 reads CASSSRTSGTHNEQFF. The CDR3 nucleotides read TGTGCCAGCAGCTCACGGACTAGCGGGACTCACAATGAGCAGTTCTTC.

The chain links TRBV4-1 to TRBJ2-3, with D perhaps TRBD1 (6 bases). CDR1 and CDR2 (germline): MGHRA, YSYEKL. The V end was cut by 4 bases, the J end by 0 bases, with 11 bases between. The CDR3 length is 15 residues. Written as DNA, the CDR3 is TGCGCCAGCAGCCTCGTGGGGGCTAGCACAGATACGCAGTATTTT. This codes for CASSLVGASTDTQYF.

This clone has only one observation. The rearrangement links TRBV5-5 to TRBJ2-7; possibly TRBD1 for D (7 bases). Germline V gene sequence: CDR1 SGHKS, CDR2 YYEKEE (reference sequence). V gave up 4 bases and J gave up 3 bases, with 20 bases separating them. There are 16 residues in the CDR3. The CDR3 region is CASSAFSGGTFYEQYF. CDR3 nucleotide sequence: TGTGCCAGCAGCGCATTCTCAGGGGGGACTTTCTACGAGCAGTACTTC. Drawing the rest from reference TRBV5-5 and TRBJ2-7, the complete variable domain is DAGVTQSPTHLIKTRGQQVTLRCSPISGHKSVSWYQQVLGQGPQFIFQYYEKEERGRGNFPDRFSARQFPNYSSELNVNALLLGDSALYLCASSAFSGGTFYEQYFGPGTRLTVT.

The CDR3 DNA reads as TGCGCCAGCAGCTTGGATGACTCCCGGTTTACTCCCGATACGCAGTATTTT. This translates into CASSLDDSRFTPDTQYF. The genes are TRBV5-1 and TRBJ2-3; D not certain. The V gene lost 0 bases and the J gene lost 6 bases, with 20 bases spanning the gap. The germline V gene encodes CDR1 SGHRS and CDR2 YFSETQ. The CDR3 length is 17 residues.

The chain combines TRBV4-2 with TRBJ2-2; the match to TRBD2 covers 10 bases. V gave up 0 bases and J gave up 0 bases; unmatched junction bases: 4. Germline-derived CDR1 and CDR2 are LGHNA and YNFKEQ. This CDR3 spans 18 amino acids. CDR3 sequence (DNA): TGTGCCAGCAGCCAAGAGAAACTAGCGGGGACGAACACCGGGGAGCTGTTTTTT. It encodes CASSQEKLAGTNTGELFF.